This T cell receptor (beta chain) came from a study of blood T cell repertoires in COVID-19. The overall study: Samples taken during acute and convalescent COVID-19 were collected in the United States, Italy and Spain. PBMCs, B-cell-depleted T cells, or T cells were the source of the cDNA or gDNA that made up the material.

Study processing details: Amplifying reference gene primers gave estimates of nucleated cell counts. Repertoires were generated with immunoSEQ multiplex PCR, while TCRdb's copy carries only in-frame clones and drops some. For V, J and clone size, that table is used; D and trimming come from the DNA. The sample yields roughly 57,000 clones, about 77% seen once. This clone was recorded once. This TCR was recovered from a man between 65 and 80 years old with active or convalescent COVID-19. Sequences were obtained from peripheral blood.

In nucleotides, the CDR3 is TGTGCCAGCAGCAAGGTTTTGGCCATCACAGATACGCAGTATTTT. It yields the protein CASSKVLAITDTQYF. V and J are TRBV21-1 and TRBJ2-3; the table assigns TRBD1, which was not confirmed against the DNA. TRBV21-1 is designated a pseudogene. CDR3 length: 15 amino acids.